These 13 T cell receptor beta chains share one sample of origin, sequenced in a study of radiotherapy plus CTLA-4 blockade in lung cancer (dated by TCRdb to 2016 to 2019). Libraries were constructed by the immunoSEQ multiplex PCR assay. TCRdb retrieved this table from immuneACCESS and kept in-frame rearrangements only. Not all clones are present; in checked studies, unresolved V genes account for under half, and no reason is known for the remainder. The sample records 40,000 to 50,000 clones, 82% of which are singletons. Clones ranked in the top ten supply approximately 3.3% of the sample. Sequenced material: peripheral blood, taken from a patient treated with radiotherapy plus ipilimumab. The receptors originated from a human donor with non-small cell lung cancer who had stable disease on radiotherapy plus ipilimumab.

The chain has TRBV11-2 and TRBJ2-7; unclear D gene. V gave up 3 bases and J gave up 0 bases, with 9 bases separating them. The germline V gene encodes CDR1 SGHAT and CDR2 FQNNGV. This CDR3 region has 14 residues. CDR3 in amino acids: CASSFSPSSYEQYF. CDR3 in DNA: TGTGCCAGCAGCTTTAGCCCGAGCTCCTACGAGCAGTACTTC.

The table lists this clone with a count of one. The DNA for the CDR3 is TGTGCCAGCTCACCACCGACAGGGGGAGGGGACACCGGGGAGCTGTTTTTT. Amino acids: CASSPPTGGGDTGELFF. V gene TRBV18 combines with J gene TRBJ2-2; 9 bases match TRBD1. CDR3 length: 17 residues. With V trimmed by 0 bases and J by 3 bases, 5 bases remained unmatched. CDR1 and CDR2 (germline): KGHSH, LQKENI.

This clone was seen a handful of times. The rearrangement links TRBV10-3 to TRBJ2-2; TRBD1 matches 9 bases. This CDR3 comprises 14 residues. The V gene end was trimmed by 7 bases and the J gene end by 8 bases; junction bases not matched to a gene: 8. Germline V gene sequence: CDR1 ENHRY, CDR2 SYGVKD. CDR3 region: CAIKQGQGRGELFF. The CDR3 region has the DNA TGTGCCATCAAACAGGGACAGGGCAGAGGGGAGCTGTTTTTT.

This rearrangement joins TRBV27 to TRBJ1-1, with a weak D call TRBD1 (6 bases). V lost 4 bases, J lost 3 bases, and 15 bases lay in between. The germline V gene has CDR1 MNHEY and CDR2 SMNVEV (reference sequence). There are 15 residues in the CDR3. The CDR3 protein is CASSWGGEGDTEAFF. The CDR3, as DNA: TGTGCCAGCAGTTGGGGGGGGGAGGGGGACACTGAAGCTTTCTTT.

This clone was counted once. CDR3 bases: TGCGCCAGCAGCTTGCCAGCGGGAGATTCCTACGAGCAGTACTTC. Amino acid sequence: CASSLPAGDSYEQYF. The chain is built from TRBV5-1 and TRBJ2-7, with 8 bases matching TRBD2. Trimming removed 1 base from V and 1 base from J; junction bases left unmatched: 4. The CDR3 sequence is 15 residues long. CDR1 is SGHRS, CDR2 YFSETQ, per germline.

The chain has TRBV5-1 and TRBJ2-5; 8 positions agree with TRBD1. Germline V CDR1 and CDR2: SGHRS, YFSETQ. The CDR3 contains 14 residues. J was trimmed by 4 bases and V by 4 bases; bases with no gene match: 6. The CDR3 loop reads CASSRTGKGETQYF. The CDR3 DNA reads TGCGCCAGCAGCAGGACAGGGAAAGGAGAGACCCAGTACTTC.

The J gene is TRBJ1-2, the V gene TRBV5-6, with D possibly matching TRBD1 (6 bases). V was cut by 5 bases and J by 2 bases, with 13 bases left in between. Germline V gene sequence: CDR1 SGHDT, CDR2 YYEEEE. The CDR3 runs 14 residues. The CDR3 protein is CASRIGQLNYGYTF. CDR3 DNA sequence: TGTGCCAGCAGAATCGGACAGTTGAACTATGGCTACACCTTC. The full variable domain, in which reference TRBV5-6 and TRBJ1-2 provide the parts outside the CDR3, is DAGVTQSPTHLIKTRGQQVTLRCSPKSGHDTVSWYQQALGQGPQFIFQYYEEEERQRGNFPDRFSGHQFPNYSSELNVNALLLGDSALYLCASRIGQLNYGYTFGSGTRLTVV.

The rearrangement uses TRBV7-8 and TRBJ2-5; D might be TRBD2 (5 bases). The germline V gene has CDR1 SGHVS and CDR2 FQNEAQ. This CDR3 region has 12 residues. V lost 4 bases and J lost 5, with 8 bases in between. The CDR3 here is CASSSRRETQYF. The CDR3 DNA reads TGTGCCAGCAGCTCCCGGAGGGAGACCCAGTACTTC. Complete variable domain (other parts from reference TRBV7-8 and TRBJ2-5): GAGVSQSPRYKVAKRGQDVALRCDPISGHVSLFWYQQALGQGPEFLTYFQNEAQLDKSGLPSDRFFAERPEGSVSTLKIQRTQQEDSAVYLCASSSRRETQYFGPGTRLLVL.

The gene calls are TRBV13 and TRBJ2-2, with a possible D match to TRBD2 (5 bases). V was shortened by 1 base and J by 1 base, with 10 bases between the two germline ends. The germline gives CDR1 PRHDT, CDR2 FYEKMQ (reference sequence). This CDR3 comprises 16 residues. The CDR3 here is CASSLDPGLNTGELFF. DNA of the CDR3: TGTGCCAGCAGCTTAGATCCGGGGTTGAACACCGGGGAGCTGTTTTTT.

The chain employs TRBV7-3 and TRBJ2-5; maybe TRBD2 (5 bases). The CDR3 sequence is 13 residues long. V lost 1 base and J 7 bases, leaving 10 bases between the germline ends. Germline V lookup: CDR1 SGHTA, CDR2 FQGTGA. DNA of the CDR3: TGTGCCAGCAGCTTAAACCCAGAGGGGACCCAGTACTTC. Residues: CASSLNPEGTQYF.

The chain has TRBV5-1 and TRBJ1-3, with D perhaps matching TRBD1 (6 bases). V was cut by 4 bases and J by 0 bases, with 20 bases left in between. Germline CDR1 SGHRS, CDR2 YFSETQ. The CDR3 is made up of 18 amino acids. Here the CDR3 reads CASSPNLAGASSGNTIYF. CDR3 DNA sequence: TGCGCCAGCAGCCCAAATCTTGCAGGGGCCAGCTCTGGAAACACCATATATTTT. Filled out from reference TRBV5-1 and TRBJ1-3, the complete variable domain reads KAGVTQTPRYLIKTRGQQVTLSCSPISGHRSVSWYQQTPGQGLQFLFEYFSETQRNKGNFPGRFSGRQFSNSRSEMNVSTLELGDSALYLCASSPNLAGASSGNTIYFGEGSWLTVV.

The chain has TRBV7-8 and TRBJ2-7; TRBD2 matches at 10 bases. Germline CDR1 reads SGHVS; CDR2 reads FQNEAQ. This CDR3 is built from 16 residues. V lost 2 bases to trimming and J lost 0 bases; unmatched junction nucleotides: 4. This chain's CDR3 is CASSLSSSGSSYEQYF. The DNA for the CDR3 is TGTGCCAGCAGCTTATCGTCTAGCGGGAGCTCCTACGAGCAGTACTTC.

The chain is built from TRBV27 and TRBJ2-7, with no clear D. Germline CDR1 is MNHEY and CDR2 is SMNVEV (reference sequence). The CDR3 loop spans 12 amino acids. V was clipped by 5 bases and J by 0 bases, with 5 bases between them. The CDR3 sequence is CASSLSSYEQYF. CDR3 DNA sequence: TGTGCCAGCAGTCTTTCCTCCTACGAGCAGTACTTC.